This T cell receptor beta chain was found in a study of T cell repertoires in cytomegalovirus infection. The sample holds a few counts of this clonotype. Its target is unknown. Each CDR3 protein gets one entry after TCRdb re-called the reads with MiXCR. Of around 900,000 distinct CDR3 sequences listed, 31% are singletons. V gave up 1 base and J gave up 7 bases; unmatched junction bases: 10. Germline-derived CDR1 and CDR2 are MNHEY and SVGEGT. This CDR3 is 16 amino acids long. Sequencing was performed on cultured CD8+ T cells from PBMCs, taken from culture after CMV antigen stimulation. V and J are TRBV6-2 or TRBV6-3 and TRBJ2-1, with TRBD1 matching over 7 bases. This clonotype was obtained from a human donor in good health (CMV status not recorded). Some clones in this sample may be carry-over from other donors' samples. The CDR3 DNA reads TGTGCCAGCAGTTACTGGAGACAGGGAGAGAGGAATGAGCAGTTCTTC. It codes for CASSYWRQGERNEQFF.